These 29 T cell receptor beta chains originate from one sample sequenced in a study of PD-1 blockade in classical Hodgkin lymphoma. Sample time point: cycle 4 day 1 (C4D1), after 5 to 7 weeks of nivolumab. Each patient relapsed following autologous stem cell transplantation, and prior brentuximab vedotin exposure differed. Clones were sequenced by immunoSEQ multiplex PCR, and TCRdb holds only the in-frame ones, with some missing. The sample comprises some 110,000 clones, roughly 89% of which are singletons, and roughly 20% rests with the top ten. The sequencing used peripheral blood mononuclear cells (PBMCs), collected before the fourth cycle of nivolumab. These TCRs come from a human donor with classical Hodgkin lymphoma.

The CDR3 DNA reads TGTGCCAGCAGAGGGGACAGGGGGCCGTCCGGGGAGCTGTTTTTT. Translation: CASRGDRGPSGELFF. The chain recombines TRBV6-1 with TRBJ2-2; the match to TRBD1 covers 12 bases. V shed 6 bases and J 6 bases; nucleotides not matched to a gene: 5. The CDR3 has 15 residues. Germline lookup yields CDR1 MNHNS and CDR2 SASEGT.

The CDR3 reads CASSDFLAGDLNEQFF. DNA for the CDR3: TGTGCCAGCAGTGATTTTTTAGCGGGAGATCTAAATGAGCAGTTCTTC. The chain combines TRBV6-4 with TRBJ2-1; TRBD2 matches at 9 bases. There are 16 residues in the CDR3. Germline V CDR1 and CDR2: MRHNA, SNTAGT. J lost 7 bases, V lost 3 bases, and 10 bases had no gene match.

The rearrangement uses TRBV5-1 and TRBJ2-3, with 8 bases that match TRBD2. V dropped 0 bases and J dropped 3; count of bases not matched to a gene: 9. Germline CDR1 and CDR2: SGHRS and YFSETQ. CDR3 length equals 17 residues. CDR3 in amino acids: CASSLALRAGGTDTQYF. CDR3 DNA sequence: TGCGCCAGCAGCTTGGCTCTCCGGGCGGGAGGTACAGATACGCAGTATTTT.

The count of this clone is one. The genes are TRBV30 and TRBJ1-1, with a tentative D call TRBD1 (5 bases). The CDR3 loop spans 16 amino acids. Per germline, CDR1 GTSNPN and CDR2 SVGIG (reference sequence). The V gene lost 1 base and the J gene lost 0 bases, with 15 bases spanning the gap. DNA of the CDR3: TGTGCCTGGAGTGCTGGGGCGCTCAGGTTGAACACTGAAGCTTTCTTT. It encodes CAWSAGALRLNTEAFF. The variable domain in full, with the rest retrieved from reference TRBV30 and TRBJ1-1, is SQTIHQWPATLVQPVGSPLSLECTVEGTSNPNLYWYRQAAGRGLQLLFYSVGIGQISSEVPQNLSASRPQDRQFILSSKKLLLSDSGFYLCAWSAGALRLNTEAFFGQGTRLTVV.

This clone was recorded only once. This chain connects TRBV20-1 to TRBJ1-1; D is unclear. Germline assignment: CDR1 DFQATT and CDR2 SNEGSKA (reference sequence). The CDR3 covers 11 residues. Between the trimmed V and J ends, which lost 1 base and 3 bases, there was a span of 3 bases. The CDR3 DNA reads as TGCAGTGCTAGAGTGTACACTGAAGCTTTCTTT. Translation gives CSARVYTEAFF.

This chain connects TRBV11-2 to TRBJ2-7; D not resolved. The CDR3 contains 17 residues. Trimming took off 1 base at V and 2 bases at J, with 18 bases between the two ends. Germline values: CDR1 SGHAT, CDR2 FQNNGV. CDR3 sequence (DNA): TGTGCCAGCAGCTTAGTAATGCTGCCAAAATTGCCCTACGAGCAGTACTTC. Amino acid sequence: CASSLVMLPKLPYEQYF.

The J gene is TRBJ2-1, the V gene TRBV11-3; 8 bases line up with TRBD1. This CDR3 region has 13 residues. The germline CDR1 and CDR2 sequences are SGHNT and YENEEA. Trimming removed 6 bases from V and 9 bases from J; junction bases left unmatched: 7. The CDR3 is CASSSDRAGEQFF. The CDR3 DNA follows: TGTGCCAGCAGTTCGGACAGGGCTGGTGAGCAGTTCTTC.

The J gene is TRBJ2-2, the V gene TRBV4-1; 7 positions agree with TRBD1. V lost 0 bases, J lost 3 bases, and 16 bases stayed unmatched. Germline V lookup: CDR1 MGHRA, CDR2 YSYEKL. The CDR3 is 20 amino acids. CDR3 coding DNA: TGCGCCAGCAGCCAAGATACGGGCGGCAGGGGGTGGGGTGACACCGGGGAGCTGTTTTTT. Amino acids: CASSQDTGGRGWGDTGELFF.

This clone was found once. This chain uses TRBV19 with TRBJ1-1; D not certain. CDR1 LNHDA and CDR2 SQIVND come from the germline V gene (reference sequence). V was cut by 1 base and J by 0 bases, with 9 bases left in between. The CDR3 extends over 15 amino acids. The CDR3, as DNA: TGTGCCAGTAGTATAGTATACACAATGAACACTGAAGCTTTCTTT. Amino acid sequence: CASSIVYTMNTEAFF.

The chain recombines TRBV6-1 with TRBJ2-7, with D unclear. V was cut by 7 bases and J by 1 base, with 8 bases left in between. Germline CDR1 is MNHNS and CDR2 is SASEGT. The CDR3 runs to 12 residues. In DNA, the CDR3 is TGTGCCAGCAAGGTTAGTTCCTACGAGCAGTACTTC. Its translation is CASKVSSYEQYF.

V gene TRBV9 combines with J gene TRBJ2-4; D perhaps matches TRBD2 (5 bases). Per germline, CDR1 SGDLS and CDR2 YYNGEE. This CDR3 spans 15 amino acids. V was pared by 0 bases and J by 6 bases, with 13 bases between. The CDR3 loop is CASSVDGRRTNIQYF. The CDR3 DNA reads as TGTGCCAGCAGCGTAGACGGCAGGAGGACAAACATTCAGTACTTC.

This chain links TRBV5-4 with TRBJ2-1; TRBD2 matches 15 bases. V lost 4 bases and J lost 2; bases outside the gene matches: 4. The CDR3 totals 17 residues. The germline CDR1 and CDR2 sequences are SGHNT and YYREEE (reference sequence). CDR3 sequence reads: CASSARTSGRAYNEQFF. The CDR3 bases are TGTGCCAGCAGCGCCCGGACTAGCGGGAGGGCCTACAATGAGCAGTTCTTC. Complete variable domain (other parts from reference TRBV5-4 and TRBJ2-1): ETGVTQSPTHLIKTRGQQVTLRCSSQSGHNTVSWYQQALGQGPQFIFQYYREEENGRGNFPPRFSGLQFPNYSSELNVNALELDDSALYLCASSARTSGRAYNEQFFGPGTRLTVL.

V and J are TRBV25-1 and TRBJ1-2; 8 bases are shared with TRBD1. Germline V gives CDR1 MGHDK, CDR2 SYGVNS. The CDR3 has 18 residues. The ends lost 3 bases at V and 0 bases at J; junction bases unmatched: 12. CDR3 sequence: CASSDQHGQGESNYGYTF. The CDR3 region has the DNA TGTGCCAGCAGTGATCAACACGGACAGGGAGAGTCTAACTATGGCTACACCTTC.

This sequence joins TRBV6-5 and TRBJ1-1; D is possibly TRBD1 (5 bases). Germline lookup yields CDR1 MNHEY and CDR2 SVGAGI. This CDR3 region has 14 residues. V was clipped by 0 bases and J by 6 bases, with 11 bases between them. CDR3 sequence reads: CASSYSGRVAEAFF. CDR3 DNA sequence: TGTGCCAGCAGTTACTCCGGCAGGGTCGCTGAAGCTTTCTTT.

The chain has TRBV2 and TRBJ1-1; the D is unclear. Germline CDR1 is SNHLY and CDR2 is FYNNEI. V gave up 8 bases and J gave up 2 bases, with 15 bases separating them. The CDR3 runs 14 residues. Here the CDR3 reads CASSPQGSNTEAFF. DNA of the CDR3: TGTGCCAGCTCCCCGCAAGGCAGTAACACTGAAGCTTTCTTT. Drawing the rest from reference TRBV2 and TRBJ1-1, the complete variable domain is EPEVTQTPSHQVTQMGQEVILRCVPISNHLYFYWYRQILGQKVEFLVSFYNNEISEKSEIFDDQFSVERPDGSNFTLKIRSTKLEDSAMYFCASSPQGSNTEAFFGQGTRLTVV.

This rearrangement joins TRBV5-1 to TRBJ2-5, with D perhaps matching TRBD1 or TRBD2 (5 bases each). This CDR3 is built from 14 residues. V was shortened by 3 bases and J by 1 base, with 10 bases between the two germline ends. The germline gives CDR1 SGHRS, CDR2 YFSETQ. CDR3 residues: CASSSGRLQETQYF. The CDR3 DNA reads TGCGCCAGCAGCTCGGGACGGCTCCAAGAGACCCAGTACTTC.

The chain combines TRBV2 with TRBJ2-2, with 7 bases identical to TRBD1. Germline CDR1 and CDR2: SNHLY and FYNNEI. The CDR3 extends over 15 amino acids. J gave up 6 bases and V 6 bases, and 10 bases lay outside the gene matches. Written as DNA, the CDR3 is TGTGCCAGCAGGGCCGACAGGGATAGGTCCGGGGAGCTGTTTTTT. It yields the protein CASRADRDRSGELFF.

The DNA of the CDR3 is TGTGCCAGCAGCCCCCGGACTAGCGGGAGGGGAGAGACCCAGTACTTC. Its protein product is CASSPRTSGRGETQYF. V gene TRBV7-9 combines with J gene TRBJ2-5, with TRBD2 matching over 15 bases. Germline V gives CDR1 SEHNR, CDR2 FQNEAQ (reference sequence). The length of the CDR3 is 16 residues. V was pared by 5 bases and J by 4 bases, with 5 bases of the junction left unmatched.

The chain uses TRBV13 and TRBJ2-7; either TRBD1 or TRBD2 may fit D (5 bases each). CDR1 PRHDT and CDR2 FYEKMQ come from the germline V gene (reference sequence). Trimming cost V 5 bases and J 2 bases, with 13 bases left between them. The CDR3 consists of 14 residues. CDR3 in amino acids: CASSVGTGTYEQYF. The CDR3 nucleotides read TGTGCCAGCAGCGTCGGGACCGGTACCTACGAGCAGTACTTC.

The chain uses TRBV28 and TRBJ2-7, with 7 bases that match TRBD2. Germline loops: CDR1 MDHEN, CDR2 SYDVKM. Trimming took 5 bases from V and 5 from J; bases not matched to a gene: 3. The CDR3 runs 12 residues. The DNA of the CDR3 is TGTGCCAGCAGTCCACTAGCGAACGAGCAGTACTTC. Translating gives CASSPLANEQYF.

The CDR3 region has the DNA TGTGCCAGCAGCTTAGGTCAAGATCCGGGGGTAGGCTACACCTTC. Translated: CASSLGQDPGVGYTF. This sequence joins TRBV7-9 and TRBJ1-2; TRBD1 might be the D (5 bases). CDR3 length: 15 residues. Germline V gives CDR1 SEHNR, CDR2 FQNEAQ (reference sequence). V was cut by 1 base and J by 8 bases, with 17 bases left in between.

This clone was recorded only once. V and J are TRBV6-1 and TRBJ2-7; 9 nucleotides match TRBD1. Germline assignment: CDR1 MNHNS and CDR2 SASEGT. V lost 3 bases to trimming and J lost 5 bases; unmatched junction nucleotides: 5. The CDR3 sequence is 14 residues long. CDR3 sequence: CASSDGTGTDEQYF. The CDR3 DNA follows: TGTGCCAGCAGTGACGGGACAGGGACCGACGAGCAGTACTTC.

The CDR3 spells CASSSGGLDTEAFF. The CDR3 coding sequence is TGTGCCAGCAGCTCAGGGGGCCTGGACACTGAAGCTTTCTTT. V usage is TRBV5-6 and J usage is TRBJ1-1; 8 nucleotides align to TRBD1. This CDR3 has 14 residues. With V trimmed by 3 bases and J by 3 bases, 4 bases remained unmatched. Germline CDR1 SGHDT, CDR2 YYEEEE.

This rearrangement joins TRBV5-1 to TRBJ2-1; 10 positions match TRBD1. The junction had 12 bases not matched to a gene; V was cut back by 4 bases and J by 5 bases. The CDR3 covers 17 residues. Germline V gene lookup returns CDR1 SGHRS and CDR2 YFSETQ. CDR3 sequence: CASSARAGTGDNNEQFF. CDR3 DNA: TGCGCCAGCAGCGCTAGGGCCGGGACAGGGGACAACAATGAGCAGTTCTTC. The variable domain in full, completed from reference TRBV5-1 and TRBJ2-1, reads KAGVTQTPRYLIKTRGQQVTLSCSPISGHRSVSWYQQTPGQGLQFLFEYFSETQRNKGNFPGRFSGRQFSNSRSEMNVSTLELGDSALYLCASSARAGTGDNNEQFFGPGTRLTVL.

The chain employs TRBV28 and TRBJ1-1; no clear D gene. Germline loops: CDR1 MDHEN, CDR2 SYDVKM. V lost 6 bases and J 7 bases, leaving 6 bases between the germline ends. This CDR3 comprises 10 residues. The CDR3 DNA reads TGTGCCAGCAGGATGGGTGAAGCTTTCTTT. Protein product: CASRMGEAFF.

The rearrangement uses TRBV19 and TRBJ1-1; 8 nucleotides match TRBD1. This CDR3 has 15 residues. Per germline, CDR1 LNHDA and CDR2 SQIVND (reference sequence). Trimming at V came to 5 bases and at J to 5 bases, leaving 10 bases not matched to a gene. The CDR3 sequence: CASSRDRGQATEAFF. The CDR3 DNA reads as TGTGCCAGTAGTCGCGACAGGGGACAAGCGACTGAAGCTTTCTTT.

The chain is built from TRBV19 and TRBJ2-7; D gene unclear. V was shortened by 5 bases and J by 0 bases, with 5 bases between the two germline ends. The CDR3 has 12 residues. The V gene's germline CDR1 is LNHDA and CDR2 SQIVND (reference sequence). This CDR3 reads CASSSPSYEQYF. The CDR3 region has the DNA TGTGCCAGTAGTTCCCCCTCCTACGAGCAGTACTTC. The full variable domain, with the rest looked up from reference TRBV19 and TRBJ2-7, is DGGITQSPKYLFRKEGQNVTLSCEQNLNHDAMYWYRQDPGQGLRLIYYSQIVNDFQKGDIAEGYSVSREKKESFPLTVTSAQKNPTAFYLCASSSPSYEQYFGPGTRLTVT.

V and J are TRBV5-1 and TRBJ1-1, with 8 positions matching TRBD1. CDR3 length equals 14 residues. Germline lookup yields CDR1 SGHRS and CDR2 YFSETQ. V was pared by 5 bases and J by 6 bases, with 9 bases of the junction left unmatched. CDR3 coding DNA: TGCGCCAGCAGTTCATCCGGGACAGGCTCTGAAGCTTTCTTT. Translated, it gives CASSSSGTGSEAFF.

CDR3 DNA: TGTGCCAGCAGCACCGGACCGCAGAGCTCCTACGAGCAGTACTTC. Its translation: CASSTGPQSSYEQYF. J is TRBJ2-7 and V is TRBV7-9; no reliable D call. Trimming pared 5 bases from V and 0 bases from J, leaving 14 bases between. Germline V gene sequence: CDR1 SEHNR, CDR2 FQNEAQ (reference sequence). This CDR3 spans 15 amino acids.